This T cell receptor (beta chain) was recovered during a study of T cell changes during pregnancy in multiple sclerosis (dated by TCRdb to the late 2010s). Study-level background: Changes in the T cell repertoire over the course of pregnancy were examined in this study in women with multiple sclerosis.

Of note for this clone: Its antigen target is currently unknown. Base quality data are lacking; no much larger clone is found one base away.

The CDR3 has 15 amino acids, counting the end cysteine and phenylalanine. The retained sequence is limited to the CDR3, 45 bases, with the frame set at the first base. V is pruned by 2 bases and J by 9 bases, leaving 10 bases of the junction without a gene match. Looking up the germline V gene (reference sequence) yields CDR1 SGHNT and CDR2 YYREEE. Library method: the immunoSEQ multiplex PCR assay. Held by TCRdb, this immuneACCESS table contains in-frame sequences only and omits some clones. Under half of the omission traces to an unresolved V gene where checked; the cause of the rest is unknown. This sample holds about 51,000 clones; 85% to 95% were observed only once. About 0.7% of the sample is in the top ten clones.

The sequence derives from a female donor with multiple sclerosis, enrolled in a pregnancy study. Here the chain combines TRBV5-4 and TRBJ2-1, and 8 junction bases match TRBD1. Material: CD4+ T cells from peripheral blood mononuclear cells, obtained in the third trimester of pregnancy. The DNA reads as follows: TGTGCCAGCAGCTTTGGGGGACAGGCCCCCCGTGAGCAGTTCTTC. It translates as CASSFGGQAPREQFF.